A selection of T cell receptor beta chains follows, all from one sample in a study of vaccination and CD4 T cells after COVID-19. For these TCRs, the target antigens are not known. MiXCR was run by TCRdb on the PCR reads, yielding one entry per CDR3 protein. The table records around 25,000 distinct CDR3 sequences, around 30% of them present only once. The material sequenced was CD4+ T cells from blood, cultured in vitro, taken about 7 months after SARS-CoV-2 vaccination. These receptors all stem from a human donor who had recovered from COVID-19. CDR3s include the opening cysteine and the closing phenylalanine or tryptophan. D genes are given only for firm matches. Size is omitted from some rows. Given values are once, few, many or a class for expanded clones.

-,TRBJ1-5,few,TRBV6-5,CASSYRTNNQPQHF,TGTGCCAGCAGTTACCGAACCAACAATCAGCCCCAGCATTTT
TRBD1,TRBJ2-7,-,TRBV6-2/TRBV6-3,CASSRGQGLNYEQYF,TGTGCCAGCAGTCGCGGACAGGGCTTGAACTACGAGCAGTACTTC
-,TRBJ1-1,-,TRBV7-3,CASSPAGRPEAFF,TGTGCCAGCAGCCCCGCAGGGCGACCTGAAGCTTTCTTT
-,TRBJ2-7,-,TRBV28,CASSSPGLVSYEQYF,TGTGCCAGCAGTTCTCCGGGACTCGTCTCCTACGAGCAGTACTTC
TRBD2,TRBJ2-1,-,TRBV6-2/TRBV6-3,CASSYWTSGDSEGLKQFF,TGTGCCAGCAGTTACTGGACTAGCGGGGATTCCGAGGGACTGAAGCAGTTCTTC
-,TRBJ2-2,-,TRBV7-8,CASSLRRGQRTGELFF,TGTGCCAGCAGCTTAAGGAGAGGACAGCGCACCGGGGAGCTGTTTTTT
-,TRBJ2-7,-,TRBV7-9,CASSLDGGSYEQYF,TGTGCCAGCAGCTTAGATGGCGGCTCCTACGAGCAGTACTTC
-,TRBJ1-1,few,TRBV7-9,CASSLEGMGTEAFF,TGTGCCAGCAGCCTAGAAGGGATGGGCACTGAAGCTTTCTTT
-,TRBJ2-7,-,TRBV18,CASSPHTYEQYF,TGTGCCAGCTCACCCCATACCTACGAGCAGTACTTC
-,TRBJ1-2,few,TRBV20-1,CSAGGGSFDYGYTF,TGCAGTGCCGGAGGGGGATCTTTTGACTATGGCTACACCTTC
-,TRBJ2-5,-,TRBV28,CASSLIEGLSRETQYF,TGTGCCAGCAGTTTAATCGAGGGTCTTTCACGGGAGACCCAGTACTTC
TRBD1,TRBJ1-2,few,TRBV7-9,CASSLQGAHGYTF,TGTGCCAGCAGCTTACAGGGGGCGCATGGCTACACCTTC
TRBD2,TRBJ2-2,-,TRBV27,CASRVAGGVTGELFF,TGTGCCAGCAGGGTAGCGGGAGGTGTAACCGGGGAGCTGTTTTTT
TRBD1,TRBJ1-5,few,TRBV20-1,CSAGTGTSNQPQHF,TGCAGTGCTGGGACAGGGACGTCAAATCAGCCCCAGCATTTT
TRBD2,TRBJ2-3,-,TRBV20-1,CSASQGGMTSGSTDTQYF,TGCAGTGCTTCGCAAGGGGGGATGACTAGCGGGAGTACAGATACGCAGTATTTT
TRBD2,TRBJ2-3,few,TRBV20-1,CSARGGHSGDEDTQYF,TGCAGTGCTAGAGGAGGACATAGCGGGGACGAGGATACGCAGTATTTT
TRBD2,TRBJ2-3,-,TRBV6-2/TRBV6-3,CASSYYTSGADTQYF,TGTGCCAGCAGTTACTATACTAGCGGTGCAGATACGCAGTATTTT
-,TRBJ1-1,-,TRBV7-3,CASSRSREFEAFF,TGTGCCAGCAGCAGATCCAGGGAATTTGAAGCTTTCTTT
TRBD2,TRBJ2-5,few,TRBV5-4,CASSLSTSGRGETQYF,TGTGCCAGCAGCTTGTCGACTAGCGGGAGGGGAGAGACCCAGTACTTC
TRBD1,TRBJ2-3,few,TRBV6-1,CASSGGTGHTDTQYF,TGTGCCAGCAGTGGGGGGACAGGTCACACAGATACGCAGTATTTT
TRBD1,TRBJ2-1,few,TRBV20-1,CSAKAGQGSTEQFF,TGCAGTGCGAAAGCGGGACAGGGTAGCACCGAGCAGTTCTTC
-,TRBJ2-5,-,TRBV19,CASSIGWSGDQETQYF,TGTGCCAGTAGTATAGGTTGGAGCGGAGATCAAGAGACCCAGTACTTC
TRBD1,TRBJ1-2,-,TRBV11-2,CASSLGTGGRYGYTF,TGTGCCAGCAGCCTCGGGACAGGGGGTCGGTATGGCTACACCTTC
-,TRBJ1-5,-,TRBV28,CASSFRGLGYSNQPQHF,TGTGCCAGCAGTTTTAGGGGTCTAGGATATAGCAATCAGCCCCAGCATTTT
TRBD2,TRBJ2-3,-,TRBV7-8,CASSSYRTSGSTDTQYF,TGTGCCAGCAGCTCGTACCGGACTAGCGGGAGCACCGATACGCAGTATTTT
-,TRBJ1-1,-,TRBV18,CASSPGQRLNTEAFF,TGTGCCAGCTCACCGGGGCAGAGGCTGAACACTGAAGCTTTCTTT
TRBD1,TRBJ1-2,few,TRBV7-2,CASSSGTGDYGYTF,TGTGCCAGCAGCTCCGGGACAGGGGACTATGGCTACACCTTC